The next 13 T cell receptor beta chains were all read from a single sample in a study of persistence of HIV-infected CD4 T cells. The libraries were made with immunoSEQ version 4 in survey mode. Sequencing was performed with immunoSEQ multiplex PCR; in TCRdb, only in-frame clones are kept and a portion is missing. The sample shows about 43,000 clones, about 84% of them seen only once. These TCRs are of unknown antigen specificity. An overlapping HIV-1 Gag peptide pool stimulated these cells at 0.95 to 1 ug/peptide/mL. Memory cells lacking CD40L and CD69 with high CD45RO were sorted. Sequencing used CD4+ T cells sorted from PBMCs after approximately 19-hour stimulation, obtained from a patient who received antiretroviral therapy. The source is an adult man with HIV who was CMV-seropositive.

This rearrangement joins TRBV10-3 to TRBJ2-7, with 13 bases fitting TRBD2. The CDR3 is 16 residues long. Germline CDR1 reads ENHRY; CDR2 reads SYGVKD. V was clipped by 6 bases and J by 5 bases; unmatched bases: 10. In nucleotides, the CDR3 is TGTGCCATCAGGCCGTTACTAGCGGGAGGGCCCCACGAGCAGTACTTC. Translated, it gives CAIRPLLAGGPHEQYF.

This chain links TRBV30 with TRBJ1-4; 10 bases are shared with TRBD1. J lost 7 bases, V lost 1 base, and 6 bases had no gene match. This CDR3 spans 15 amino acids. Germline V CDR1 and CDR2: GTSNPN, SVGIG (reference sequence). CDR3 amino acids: CAWSAGTGVGEKLFF. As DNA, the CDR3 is TGTGCCTGGAGTGCCGGGACAGGGGTTGGTGAAAAACTGTTTTTT.

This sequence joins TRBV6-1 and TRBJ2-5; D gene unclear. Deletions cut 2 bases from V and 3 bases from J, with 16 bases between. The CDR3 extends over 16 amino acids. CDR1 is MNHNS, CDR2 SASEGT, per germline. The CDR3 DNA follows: TGTGCCAGCAGTGAAAATGTAGTAGGTCAAAAAGAGACCCAGTACTTC. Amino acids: CASSENVVGQKETQYF.

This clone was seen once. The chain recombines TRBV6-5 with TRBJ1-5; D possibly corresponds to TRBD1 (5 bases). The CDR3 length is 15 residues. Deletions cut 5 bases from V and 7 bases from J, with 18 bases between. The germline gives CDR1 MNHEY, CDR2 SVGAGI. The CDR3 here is CASSPQGRGDQPQHF. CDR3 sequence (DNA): TGTGCCAGCAGTCCCCAGGGAAGGGGAGACCAGCCCCAGCATTTT.

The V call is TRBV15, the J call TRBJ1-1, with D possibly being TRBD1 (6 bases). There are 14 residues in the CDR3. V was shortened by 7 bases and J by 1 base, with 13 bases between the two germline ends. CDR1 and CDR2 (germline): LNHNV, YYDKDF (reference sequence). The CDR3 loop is CATTGGGSNTEAFF. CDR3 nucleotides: TGTGCCACCACGGGAGGGGGATCGAACACTGAAGCTTTCTTT.

The CDR3: CSARGGQGKYF. The CDR3 DNA reads as TGCAGTGCTAGAGGGGGTCAGGGGAAGTACTTC. The rearrangement uses TRBV20-1 and TRBJ2-7; possibly TRBD1 for D (6 bases). Germline CDR1 and CDR2: DFQATT and SNEGSKA (reference sequence). This CDR3 spans 11 amino acids. V shed 1 base and J shed 11 bases, with 12 bases lying between them.

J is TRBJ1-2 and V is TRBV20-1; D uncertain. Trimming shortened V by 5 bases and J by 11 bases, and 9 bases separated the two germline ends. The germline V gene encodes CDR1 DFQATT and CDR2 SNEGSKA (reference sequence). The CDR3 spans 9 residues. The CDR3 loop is CSALDGYTF. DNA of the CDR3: TGCAGTGCTCTGGACGGGTACACCTTC.

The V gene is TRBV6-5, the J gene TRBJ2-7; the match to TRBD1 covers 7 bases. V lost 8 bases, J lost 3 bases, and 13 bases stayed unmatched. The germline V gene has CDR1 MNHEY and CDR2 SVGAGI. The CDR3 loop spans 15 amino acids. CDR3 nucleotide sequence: TGTGCCAGCCGCAATCGATTCAGGGGGATCTACGAGCAGTACTTC. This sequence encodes CASRNRFRGIYEQYF.

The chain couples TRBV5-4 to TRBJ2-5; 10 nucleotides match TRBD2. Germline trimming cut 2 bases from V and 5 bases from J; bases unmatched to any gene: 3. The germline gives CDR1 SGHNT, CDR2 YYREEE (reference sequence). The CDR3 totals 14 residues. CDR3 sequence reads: CASSLAGGRETQYF. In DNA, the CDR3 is TGTGCCAGCAGCTTAGCGGGGGGGCGGGAGACCCAGTACTTC.

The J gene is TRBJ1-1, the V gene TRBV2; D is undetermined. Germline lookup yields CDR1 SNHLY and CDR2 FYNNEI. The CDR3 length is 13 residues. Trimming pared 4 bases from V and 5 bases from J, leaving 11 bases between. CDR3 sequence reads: CASSGGGYTEAFF. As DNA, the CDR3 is TGTGCCAGCAGTGGGGGAGGATATACTGAAGCTTTCTTT.

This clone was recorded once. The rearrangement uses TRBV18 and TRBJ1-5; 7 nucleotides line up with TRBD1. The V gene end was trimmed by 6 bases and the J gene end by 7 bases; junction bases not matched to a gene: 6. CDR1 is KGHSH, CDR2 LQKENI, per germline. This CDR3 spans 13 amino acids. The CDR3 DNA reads TGTGCCAGCTCCGACAGGGCGGAACAGCCCCAGCATTTT. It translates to CASSDRAEQPQHF.

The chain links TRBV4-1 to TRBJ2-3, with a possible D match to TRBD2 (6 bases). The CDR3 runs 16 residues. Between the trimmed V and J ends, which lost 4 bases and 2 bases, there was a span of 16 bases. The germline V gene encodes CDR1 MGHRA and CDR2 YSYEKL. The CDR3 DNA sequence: TGCGCCAGCAGCCGTCTAGGGCGGGAAGACACAGATACGCAGTATTTT. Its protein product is CASSRLGREDTDTQYF.

CDR3 DNA: TGTGCCAGCAGCTTAGGCGGGCGGAGCAATCAGCCCCAGCATTTT. Amino acid sequence: CASSLGGRSNQPQHF. The V call is TRBV7-2, the J call TRBJ1-5; D not resolved. The CDR3 length is 15 residues. The germline V and J ends were trimmed by 1 base and 1 base, with 8 bases remaining between them. CDR1 SGHTA and CDR2 FQGNSA come from the germline V gene. The full variable domain, with the rest looked up from reference TRBV7-2 and TRBJ1-5, is GAGVSQSPSNKVTEKGKDVELRCDPISGHTALYWYRQSLGQGLEFLIYFQGNSAPDKSGLPSDRFSAERTGGSVSTLTIQRTQQEDSAVYLCASSLGGRSNQPQHFGDGTRLSIL.